These T cell receptor beta chains were read from a single sample in a study of T cell responses to AZD1222 COVID-19 vaccine. Only in-frame clones appear in the TCRdb table, and some are missing; sequencing was by immunoSEQ multiplex PCR. This table has about 150,000 clones, roughly 85% appearing once. The source was peripheral blood, collected 28 days after the second dose of the MenACWY control vaccine. The receptors were gathered from an adult who received the MenACWY meningococcal vaccine as a control. Each CDR3 is given with its conserved first and last residue. The order of the fields is clone size, J gene, V gene, D gene, CDR3 DNA, CDR3 protein. A D gene is named only where the DNA matches it firmly. Not every row has a clone size; where given, it reads once, few, many or a size class.

>NA|TRBJ2-2|TRBV2|NA
TGTGCCAGCAGTTTACAGAAGTTGAACACCGGGGAGCTGTTTTTT
CASSLQKLNTGELFF
>NA|TRBJ1-1|TRBV6-1|NA
TGTGCCAGCAGTGAAGGAGTACAGGGCAGGGGCTCCTTTGGGACTGAAGCTTTCTTT
CASSEGVQGRGSFGTEAFF
>NA|TRBJ2-1|TRBV7-2|NA
TGTGCCAGCAGCTTTGGGGTCGCCTACAATGAGCAGTTCTTC
CASSFGVAYNEQFF
>NA|TRBJ2-2|TRBV25-1|NA
TGTGCCAGCAGTGATTGGGAGGGGGGGCATGACACCGGGGAGCTGTTTTTT
CASSDWEGGHDTGELFF
>once|TRBJ1-5|TRBV27|NA
TGTGCCAGCAGTTTACGGGGGCCGGAGGGTCAGCCCCAGCATTTT
CASSLRGPEGQPQHF
>NA|TRBJ2-3|TRBV6-2/TRBV6-3|NA
TGTGCCAGCAGTTACCATGGGGTGGAGGGAGATACGCAGTATTTT
CASSYHGVEGDTQYF
>NA|TRBJ2-3|TRBV18|NA
TGTGCCAGCTCACAAAACAGGGCTAGCACAGATACGCAGTATTTT
CASSQNRASTDTQYF
>NA|TRBJ1-5|TRBV6-5|TRBD1
TGTGCCAGCAGATCATCCGGGACAGGGCATCAGCCCCAGCATTTT
CASRSSGTGHQPQHF
>NA|TRBJ2-1|TRBV4-2|NA
TGTGCCAGCAGCCAAGGGGATGAAACTTGGTCCTACAATGAGCAGTTCTTC
CASSQGDETWSYNEQFF
>once|TRBJ1-5|TRBV4-1|TRBD1
TGCGCCAGCAGCCACAGGGGGTATCAGCCCCAGCATTTT
CASSHRGYQPQHF
>NA|TRBJ2-6|TRBV24-1|NA
TGTGCCACCAGTGACCCGAATAAGAACTCTGGGGCCAACGTCCTGACTTTC
CATSDPNKNSGANVLTF
>once|TRBJ1-6|TRBV7-9|NA
TGTGCCAGCAGCCTGGGGACCTCACCCCTCCACTTT
CASSLGTSPLHF
>few|TRBJ2-5|TRBV5-4|TRBD1
TGTGCCAGCAGCCTACCAACAGGGGGTACCCAGTACTTC
CASSLPTGGTQYF
>NA|TRBJ1-1|TRBV11-2|NA
TGTGCCAGCAGCCCCACAAACCGGGCCCTACTAGCTGAAGCTTTCTTT
CASSPTNRALLAEAFF
>NA|TRBJ1-1|TRBV5-4|NA
TGTGCCAGCAGCTTCCAGGGTAACACTGAAGCTTTCTTT
CASSFQGNTEAFF
>few|TRBJ2-2|TRBV29-1|NA
TGCAGCGCCCAGACTTGGGGGGATATCACCGGGGAGCTGTTTTTT
CSAQTWGDITGELFF
>NA|TRBJ1-1|TRBV6-5|NA
TGTGCCAGCAGTCTCGTAGGGGAGAGTGAAGCTTTCTTT
CASSLVGESEAFF
>NA|TRBJ1-6|TRBV19|NA
TGTGCCAGCTCTCTGCGGCAGGGTGGTTCACCCCTCCACTTT
CASSLRQGGSPLHF
>NA|TRBJ2-1|TRBV5-1|TRBD1
TGCGCCAGCAGCCCTACCACAGGGGAGCTGGGGAATGAGCAGTTCTTC
CASSPTTGELGNEQFF
>NA|TRBJ2-2|TRBV10-3|TRBD1
TGTGCCATCAAGGGACAGGTTAACACCGGGGAGCTGTTTTTT
CAIKGQVNTGELFF
>NA|TRBJ1-1|TRBV29-1|NA
TGCAGCGTTGAAGATTCATACAAGGAGAACACTGAAGCTTTCTTT
CSVEDSYKENTEAFF
>NA|TRBJ1-2|TRBV6-5|NA
TGTGCCAGCAGTTCGTTTAACTATGGCTACACCTTC
CASSSFNYGYTF
>NA|TRBJ1-3|TRBV30|TRBD1
TGTGCCTGGAGTCACGACAGGGCGTACGGAAACACCATATATTTT
CAWSHDRAYGNTIYF
>NA|TRBJ1-2|TRBV6-5|NA
TGTGCCAGCAGTTATGGGACAAGGAATGGCTACACCTTC
CASSYGTRNGYTF
>NA|TRBJ2-1|TRBV7-9|TRBD2
TGTGCCAGCAGTACCATAGCGGGTAGCTCCTACAATGAGCAGTTCTTC
CASSTIAGSSYNEQFF
>NA|TRBJ2-3|TRBV10-3|TRBD2
TGTGCCATCAGTGGGCTAGCGGGGGGGCATCGGACAGATACGCAGTATTTT
CAISGLAGGHRTDTQYF
>once|TRBJ1-2|TRBV18|NA
TGTGCCAGCTCACCACCGGGCGTCACTAACTATGGCTACACCTTC
CASSPPGVTNYGYTF
>NA|TRBJ2-1|TRBV5-1|TRBD1
TGCGCCAGCAGGCCCGGGACAGACAATGAGCAGTTCTTC
CASRPGTDNEQFF
>NA|TRBJ1-2|TRBV2|TRBD1
TGTGCCAGCAGTCCACGACAGGGCAACTATGGCTACACCTTC
CASSPRQGNYGYTF
>NA|TRBJ1-5|TRBV19|NA
TGTGCCAGTAGGTTTCACAGGAATCTAGTTCAGCCCCAGCATTTT
CASRFHRNLVQPQHF
>NA|TRBJ2-5|TRBV10-2|NA
TGCGCCAGCAGTGAGCCAGGGCGAGAGACCCAGTACTTC
CASSEPGRETQYF